The 26 T cell receptor beta chains presented below share a single source sample, sequenced in a study of T cells after yellow fever vaccination. TCRdb re-analysed the 5' RACE reads in MiXCR, keeping a single row per CDR3 protein. The repertoire has approximately 510,000 distinct CDR3 sequences, around a fifth of them found once; the top ten carry less than 20%. Sample: PBMCs, taken 21 days after the first yellow fever vaccination. These receptors originate from a man between 18 and 35 years old who received the YFV17D yellow fever vaccine.

This clonotype was picked up a small number of times. The chain couples TRBV7-8 to TRBJ2-1; D is undetermined. Per the germline V gene, CDR1 is SGHVS and CDR2 is FQNEAQ. This CDR3 is built from 11 residues. Trimming pared 7 bases from V and 5 bases from J, leaving 6 bases between. CDR3 in amino acids: CASKRDNEQFF. CDR3 DNA: TGTGCCAGCAAACGAGACAATGAGCAGTTCTTC.

The rearrangement uses TRBV7-9 and TRBJ2-1, with D possibly being TRBD2 (6 bases). The CDR3 covers 14 residues. Germline V CDR1 and CDR2: SEHNR, FQNEAQ (reference sequence). Between the trimmed V and J ends, which lost 4 bases and 5 bases, there was a span of 12 bases. The CDR3 loop reads CASSSWRGDNEQFF. The CDR3 DNA follows: TGTGCCAGCAGCTCATGGAGGGGTGACAATGAGCAGTTCTTC.

A few counts support this clonotype. This sequence joins TRBV5-1 and TRBJ2-1; 12 bases agree with TRBD2. Germline CDR1 and CDR2: SGHRS and YFSETQ. CDR3 length: 17 amino acids. Trimming cost V 4 bases and J 1 base; bases outside gene matches: 6. In DNA, the CDR3 is TGCGCCAGCAGCGCGGGGGGACTAGCGGGTTCCTACAATGAGCAGTTCTTC. Translating it yields CASSAGGLAGSYNEQFF.

The CDR3 region has the DNA TGTGCCAGCAGCTTGGCGGCGGGGTTGTTCGATACGCAGTATTTT. This translates into CASSLAAGLFDTQYF. V usage is TRBV5-4 and J usage is TRBJ2-3, with D tentatively TRBD2 (6 bases). V lost 0 bases and J 6 bases, leaving 14 bases between the germline ends. Germline values: CDR1 SGHNT, CDR2 YYREEE (reference sequence). The CDR3 is 15 amino acids.

This chain links TRBV4-2 with TRBJ2-2, with D tentatively TRBD1 (5 bases). The length of the CDR3 is 15 residues. Germline CDR1 is LGHNA and CDR2 is YNFKEQ. Trimming stripped 4 bases from V and 2 bases from J, with 11 bases between. This CDR3 is CASSRDSLNTGELFF. The DNA of the CDR3 is TGTGCCAGCAGCCGCGACAGCCTTAACACCGGGGAGCTGTTTTTT.

The chain joins TRBV6-2 or TRBV6-3 to TRBJ2-5; the D gene could be TRBD1 or TRBD2 (6 bases each). Trimming took 7 bases from V and 2 from J, leaving 17 bases between them. The CDR3 covers 15 residues. From germline, CDR1 is MNHEY and CDR2 SVGEGT. The CDR3 loop is CASKYKTGRQETQYF. For the CDR3, the DNA is TGTGCCAGCAAATACAAAACAGGGAGGCAAGAGACCCAGTACTTC.

This clonotype was recorded a few times. CDR3 loop: CASSLLGAGSGNTIYF. CDR3 sequence (DNA): TGTGCCAGCAGTTTATTAGGGGCCGGCTCTGGAAACACCATATATTTT. The chain employs TRBV27 and TRBJ1-3; weak D call: TRBD1 (5 bases). Between the trimmed V and J ends, which lost 1 base and 0 bases, there was a span of 10 bases. The CDR3 runs 16 residues. Germline CDR1 and CDR2: MNHEY and SMNVEV (reference sequence).

J is TRBJ2-3 and V is TRBV20-1; TRBD2 might be the D (5 bases). With 4 bases removed from V and 9 bases from J, the gap between germline ends came to 11 bases. This CDR3 has 11 residues. Germline values: CDR1 DFQATT, CDR2 SNEGSKA (reference sequence). The CDR3 region has the DNA TGCAGTGCTAAGAAAGCGGACACGCAGTATTTT. Its translation is CSAKKADTQYF.

This chain links TRBV20-1 with TRBJ1-1; no reliable D call. Trimming shortened V by 0 bases and J by 6 bases, and 14 bases separated the two germline ends. Germline V gives CDR1 DFQATT, CDR2 SNEGSKA (reference sequence). The CDR3 has 14 amino acids. The CDR3 DNA is TGCAGTGCTAGAGATCTCGAAAATCTGGCTGAAGCTTTCTTT. Translation: CSARDLENLAEAFF.

This chain joins TRBV5-4 and TRBJ2-1; a possible D gene is TRBD2 (5 bases). V lost 6 bases and J 9 bases, leaving 19 bases between the germline ends. Per the germline V gene, CDR1 is SGHNT and CDR2 is YYREEE (reference sequence). CDR3 length: 14 residues. CDR3 sequence: CASTPGGPLGEQFF. CDR3 DNA sequence: TGTGCCAGCACCCCTGGAGGCCCCCTAGGTGAGCAGTTCTTC.

A few counts support this clonotype. The V call is TRBV5-1, the J call TRBJ1-2; D is uncertain. In germline, CDR1 is SGHRS, CDR2 YFSETQ. Deletions cut 0 bases from V and 0 bases from J, with 6 bases between. The CDR3 has 14 residues. The CDR3 DNA reads as TGCGCCAGCAGCTTGGAACAGACTAACTATGGCTACACCTTC. This encodes CASSLEQTNYGYTF.

This clonotype showed up just a few times. The chain's CDR3 is CSALRGNTEAFF. CDR3 nucleotide sequence: TGCAGTGCCCTAAGGGGGAACACTGAAGCTTTCTTT. This sequence joins TRBV20-1 and TRBJ1-1; TRBD1 is a possible D gene (5 bases). Per the germline V gene, CDR1 is DFQATT and CDR2 is SNEGSKA (reference sequence). The V end lost 6 bases, the J end lost 1 base, and 9 bases lay between the germline ends. The CDR3 has 12 amino acids.

The chain links TRBV20-1 to TRBJ1-2, with TRBD1 as a possible D gene (6 bases). Germline V gives CDR1 DFQATT, CDR2 SNEGSKA (reference sequence). The V end was cut by 4 bases, the J end by 4 bases, with 7 bases between. The CDR3 covers 11 residues. Written as DNA, the CDR3 is TGCAGTGCTACGACAGGCTATGGCTACACCTTC. As protein: CSATTGYGYTF.

CDR3 protein: CSVAGLASDYNEQFF. The CDR3 DNA reads as TGCAGCGTTGCCGGACTAGCTTCTGACTACAATGAGCAGTTCTTC. This chain joins TRBV29-1 and TRBJ2-1, with TRBD2 identical over 8 bases. This CDR3 comprises 15 residues. Germline CDR1 and CDR2: SQVTM and ANQGSEA. The ends lost 4 bases at V and 3 bases at J; junction bases unmatched: 8.

The chain carries TRBV5-6 and TRBJ2-7, with no clear D. Between the trimmed V and J ends, which lost 4 bases and 6 bases, there was a span of 11 bases. The CDR3 runs 12 residues. From germline, CDR1 is SGHDT and CDR2 YYEEEE. CDR3 sequence reads: CASSVWGGEQYF. For the CDR3, the DNA is TGTGCCAGCAGCGTTTGGGGTGGCGAGCAGTACTTC.

The J gene is TRBJ1-5, the V gene TRBV6-1, with TRBD1 matching 7 bases. Germline trimming cut 6 bases from V and 3 bases from J; bases unmatched to any gene: 11. Germline CDR1 is MNHNS and CDR2 is SASEGT. CDR3 length: 16 residues. In DNA, the CDR3 is TGTGCCAGCAGACCCCTAGGGGGCTCCCTCAATCAGCCCCAGCATTTT. It encodes CASRPLGGSLNQPQHF.

This clonotype was observed many times. Here the CDR3 reads CASSRTRGADTQYF. In DNA, the CDR3 is TGTGCCAGCAGCCGAACGAGGGGGGCAGATACGCAGTATTTT. The rearrangement uses TRBV27 and TRBJ2-3, with D perhaps assigned TRBD1 or TRBD2 (6 bases each). CDR1 MNHEY and CDR2 SMNVEV come from the germline V gene (reference sequence). With 6 bases removed from V and 4 bases from J, the gap between germline ends came to 14 bases. The CDR3 runs 14 residues.

There are a few counts of this clonotype. The V gene is TRBV12-3 or TRBV12-4, the J gene TRBJ2-5, with a tentative D call TRBD2 (7 bases). The CDR3 loop spans 14 amino acids. V was cut by 8 bases and J by 2 bases, with 15 bases left in between. CDR3 sequence reads: CASGRGGGQETQYF. The CDR3 DNA sequence: TGTGCCAGCGGTCGAGGGGGGGGGCAAGAGACCCAGTACTTC.

This clonotype was observed a few times. V and J are TRBV5-5 and TRBJ1-1; the D is unclear. CDR1 is SGHKS and CDR2 is YYEKEE in the germline V gene (reference sequence). The CDR3 covers 13 residues. Trimming left V 0 bases short and J 4 bases short, with 7 bases between. The CDR3 protein is CASSLAGITEAFF. CDR3 DNA: TGTGCCAGCAGCTTGGCGGGGATCACTGAAGCTTTCTTT.

The CDR3: CASKGRSSYNEQFF. The CDR3 nucleotides read TGTGCCAGCAAGGGACGGAGCTCCTACAATGAGCAGTTCTTC. The chain employs TRBV6-1 and TRBJ2-1; the D call may be TRBD1 or TRBD2 (5 bases each). Germline V gene data show CDR1 as MNHNS and CDR2 as SASEGT. Trimming pared 7 bases from V and 0 bases from J, leaving 10 bases between. The CDR3 is 14 amino acids.

As DNA, the CDR3 is TGTGCCAGCTCACCGAGACCGGGACAGTCGATCCATGAGCAGTTCTTC. Translating gives CASSPRPGQSIHEQFF. The rearrangement joins TRBV18 to TRBJ2-1, with 7 bases matching TRBD1. Germline V gene sequence: CDR1 KGHSH, CDR2 LQKENI. The V gene end was trimmed by 3 bases and the J gene end by 8 bases; junction bases not matched to a gene: 13. This CDR3 contains 16 residues.

This sequence joins TRBV27 and TRBJ2-1; no clear D. V lost 10 bases and J lost 2, with 15 bases in between. The length of the CDR3 is 14 residues. Per germline, CDR1 MNHEY and CDR2 SMNVEV (reference sequence). The CDR3 reads CAIAAGCTYNEQFF. The CDR3 bases are TGTGCCATCGCTGCCGGGTGTACCTACAATGAGCAGTTCTTC.

This clonotype has at least ten counts. The chain couples TRBV4-2 to TRBJ1-3; a possible D gene is TRBD1 (6 bases). The CDR3 runs to 18 residues. Germline loops: CDR1 LGHNA, CDR2 YNFKEQ. V lost 4 bases to trimming and J lost 4 bases, with 23 bases between them. CDR3 bases: TGTGCCAGCAGCCTAAGGGGGAACGAAGTCTCGGAGGGAAACACCATATATTTT. Its protein product is CASSLRGNEVSEGNTIYF.

This clonotype was observed a handful of times. This sequence joins TRBV27 and TRBJ1-5; no clear D gene. The CDR3 has 14 amino acids. Trimming shortened V by 6 bases and J by 4 bases, and 13 bases separated the two germline ends. Germline V gives CDR1 MNHEY, CDR2 SMNVEV (reference sequence). DNA of the CDR3: TGTGCCAGCAGGCCGGGAACCACTAATCAGCCCCAGCATTTT. Translating it yields CASRPGTTNQPQHF.

This clonotype was observed a few times. The chain joins TRBV6-4 to TRBJ1-1; D gene ambiguous. Germline V lookup: CDR1 MRHNA, CDR2 SNTAGT. The CDR3 contains 18 residues. V shed 2 bases and J shed 0 bases, with 19 bases lying between them. CDR3 in DNA: TGTGCCAGCAGTGACCTTCGGACGGAAAAGAACATGAACACTGAAGCTTTCTTT. It translates to CASSDLRTEKNMNTEAFF.

The V call is TRBV15, the J call TRBJ2-2; TRBD1 is a possible D gene (6 bases). V lost 3 bases, J lost 5 bases, and 10 bases lay in between. The germline CDR1 and CDR2 sequences are LNHNV and YYDKDF (reference sequence). This CDR3 contains 14 residues. The CDR3 sequence is CATSRTGQTGELFF. The CDR3, as DNA: TGTGCCACCAGCAGGACAGGCCAAACCGGGGAGCTGTTTTTT.